The rows below give T cell receptor beta chains drawn from one sample of a study of blood T cell repertoires in COVID-19. Clones were sequenced by immunoSEQ multiplex PCR, and TCRdb holds only the in-frame ones, with some missing. The sample carries over 200,000 clones, roughly 87% recorded once. The sample taken for sequencing was peripheral blood. Source of these receptors: a man between 40 and 49 years old with active or convalescent COVID-19. The CDR3 runs from the conserved cysteine through the conserved F or W. The D gene is left open where the match is weak. The size entry is marked missing in some rows and otherwise reads once, few, many or a size class.

. | TRBJ1-2 | once | TRBV27 | 14 | TGTGCCAGCAGTTTATATCAGGGTAACTATGGCTACACCTTC | CASSLYQGNYGYTF
. | TRBJ1-2 | . | TRBV28 | 14 | TGTGCCAGCAGGGGTCTGCGGGTGTCACATGGCTACACCTTC | CASRGLRVSHGYTF
TRBD1 | TRBJ1-3 | . | TRBV30 | 16 | TGTGCCTGGAGTGTACAAGGGGGCGGAAGTGGAAACACCATATATTTT | CAWSVQGGGSGNTIYF
TRBD2 | TRBJ2-7 | . | TRBV5-1 | 15 | TGCGCCAGCAGCTTGGCACTAGCGGGAGCTTCTGAGCAGTACTTC | CASSLALAGASEQYF
. | TRBJ2-1 | . | TRBV11-3 | 16 | TGTGCCAGCAGTTTGGGCGGGGCGGGCTCCTACAATGAGCAGTTCTTC | CASSLGGAGSYNEQFF
. | TRBJ2-3 | . | TRBV6-5 | 14 | TGTGCCAGCAGCCGTGGCCGATCACCAGATACGCAGTATTTT | CASSRGRSPDTQYF
. | TRBJ1-6 | . | TRBV18 | 15 | TGTGCCAGCTCACTTTCTCCCAGGCGTAATTCACCCCTCCACTTT | CASSLSPRRNSPLHF
. | TRBJ2-7 | . | TRBV6-5 | 14 | TGTGCTCTCCCCCGGGTTTCTGCCCACCGGGAGCAGTACTTC | CALPRVSAHREQYF
TRBD1 | TRBJ1-5 | . | TRBV19 | 14 | TGTGCCAGTAGCCCGAGGGGGCGCGGGCAGCCCCAGCATTTT | CASSPRGRGQPQHF
. | TRBJ1-1 | . | TRBV3-1/TRBV3-2 | 16 | TGTGCCAGCAGCCAAGAGGGGACCTTCGGAGGGACTGAAGCTTTCTTT | CASSQEGTFGGTEAFF
TRBD1 | TRBJ1-5 | . | TRBV19 | 15 | TGTGCCAGTAGTCCTGTCGGGACAGCGAATCAGCCCCAGCATTTT | CASSPVGTANQPQHF
. | TRBJ1-2 | . | TRBV7-9 | 16 | TGTGCCAGCAGCTTAGCGCTCCGGGACTCCATCTATGGCTACACCTTC | CASSLALRDSIYGYTF
. | TRBJ1-2 | . | TRBV18 | 13 | TGTGCCAGCTCACAGCAGGGTGGGGATGGCTACACCTTC | CASSQQGGDGYTF
. | TRBJ2-7 | once | TRBV28 | 14 | TGTGCCAGCAGTTTTCCAGACAGATCCTACGAGCAGTACTTC | CASSFPDRSYEQYF
TRBD1 | TRBJ2-7 | . | TRBV5-4 | 14 | TGTGCCAGCAGCTGGCAGACAGGGGCCTACGAGCAGTACTTC | CASSWQTGAYEQYF
. | TRBJ1-2 | . | TRBV19 | 14 | TGTGCCAGTAAGAGTAGGGGGGGACAACATGGCTACACCTTC | CASKSRGGQHGYTF
TRBD2 | TRBJ2-2 | few | TRBV3-1/TRBV3-2 | 16 | TGTGCCAGCAGCCAAGGACTAGCGGGGGGGACCGCGGAGCTGTTTTTT | CASSQGLAGGTAELFF
TRBD2 | TRBJ2-5 | . | TRBV4-1 | 16 | TGCGCCAGCAGCCAAGAGGGGGGGTGGCCAGGGGAGACCCAGTACTTC | CASSQEGGWPGETQYF
TRBD1 | TRBJ2-2 | once | TRBV24-1 | 15 | TGTGCCACCGGTGGACAGGGGGCCAGGTCCGGGGAGCTGTTTTTT | CATGGQGARSGELFF
. | TRBJ2-1 | . | TRBV6-4 | 12 | TGTGCCAGCAGCTCATTCGGGGGGCACCAGTTCTTC | CASSSFGGHQFF
. | TRBJ2-1 | . | TRBV5-1 | 17 | TGCGCCAGCAGCTTGGACTTTAGCGGTAGGTGGAGGAATGAGCAGTTCTTC | CASSLDFSGRWRNEQFF
. | TRBJ2-3 | once | TRBV5-4 | 16 | TGTGCCAGCAGCGCGTGGTGGGCGGGGCACACAGATACGCAGTATTTT | CASSAWWAGHTDTQYF
TRBD2 | TRBJ2-1 | few | TRBV6-4 | 15 | TGTGCCAGCAGTGCCGGGACTAGCGGGGACAATGAGCAGTTCTTC | CASSAGTSGDNEQFF
TRBD1 | TRBJ2-2 | . | TRBV2 | 15 | TGTGCCAGCAGTAGAGGACAGGGTCGCACCGGGGAGCTGTTTTTT | CASSRGQGRTGELFF
. | TRBJ2-2 | . | TRBV3-1/TRBV3-2 | 13 | TGTGCCAGCAGGGGCTGGAACACCGGGGAGCTGTTTTTT | CASRGWNTGELFF
. | TRBJ2-7 | . | TRBV6-2/TRBV6-3 | 15 | TGTGCCAGCAGTTACAACTATGGCAGGGTAGGCGAGCAGTACTTC | CASSYNYGRVGEQYF
TRBD1 | TRBJ1-1 | . | TRBV7-6 | 16 | TGTGCCAGCAGCTACAACGGGGCAGGGGGTTTGACTGAAGCTTTCTTT | CASSYNGAGGLTEAFF
. | TRBJ1-3 | . | TRBV18 | 15 | TGTGCCAGCTCACCGGCGGAGTCCTCTGGAAACACCATATATTTT | CASSPAESSGNTIYF
. | TRBJ2-1 | . | TRBV6-2/TRBV6-3 | 14 | TGTGCCAGCAGTTACAGGGGGGGCCGGAATGAGCAGTTCTTC | CASSYRGGRNEQFF
. | TRBJ2-7 | . | TRBV5-1 | 14 | TGCGCCAGCAGCTTAGCCACGGGTCCCTACGAGCAGTACTTC | CASSLATGPYEQYF
. | TRBJ1-6 | few | TRBV5-5 | 16 | TGTGCCAGCACACTGCGTGGGGCGGAAAATAATTCACCCCTCCACTTT | CASTLRGAENNSPLHF
TRBD2 | TRBJ2-1 | . | TRBV5-6 | 18 | TGTGCCAGCAGCTTGGCCCTAGCGGGGGGGCCCTCCTACAATGAGCAGTTCTTC | CASSLALAGGPSYNEQFF
TRBD1 | TRBJ2-7 | . | TRBV7-2 | 16 | TGTGCCAGCAGCTTATCCGGGACAGGGTACCAAGGCGAGCAGTACTTC | CASSLSGTGYQGEQYF
TRBD2 | TRBJ2-1 | . | TRBV6-2/TRBV6-3 | 17 | TGTGCCAGCAGCCCCCAGGGGGTAGCGGGAGCTAGGAATGAGCAGTTCTTC | CASSPQGVAGARNEQFF
TRBD1 | TRBJ1-1 | . | TRBV12-5 | 16 | TGTGCTAGTGGTAATGGACAGGCTGCCTGGGGACCTGAAGCTTTCTTT | CASGNGQAAWGPEAFF
. | TRBJ1-1 | . | TRBV28 | 14 | TGTGCCAGCAGTGCCCGGGGGGTGAACACTGAAGCTTTCTTT | CASSARGVNTEAFF
. | TRBJ2-7 | . | TRBV4-2 | 11 | TGTGCCAGCAGCCTCAACTACGAGCAGTACTTC | CASSLNYEQYF